The subject of this entry is one T cell receptor beta chain. Antigen specificity is unknown. This record belongs to a study of T cell responses to AZD1222 COVID-19 vaccine. Overall study findings and caveats: The peak T cell response came first, and repertoires were sampled only after it. Vaccine-associated CD4 TCRs ranged over spike, dominating at 160-218 and 743-854. Per reports, nearly half of all spike-specific TCRs target regions that are unmutated in variants. White British people made up most donors, females outnumbered males, and clonal diversity was possibly underestimated.

This CDR3 comprises 15 residues. Trimming pared 5 bases from V and 0 bases from J, leaving 11 bases between. Germline V gives CDR1 MNHEY, CDR2 SVGAGI. Only in-frame clones appear in the TCRdb table, and some are missing; sequencing was by immunoSEQ multiplex PCR. Of 35,000 to 55,000 clones listed, about 82% are singletons. This specimen was peripheral blood, taken 28 days after the second dose of the MenACWY control vaccine. The sequence was obtained from an adult who received the MenACWY meningococcal vaccine as a control. The chain employs TRBV6-5 and TRBJ1-5, with a tentative D call TRBD1 (5 bases). Here the CDR3 reads CASSPRQSSNQPQHF. CDR3 DNA sequence: TGTGCCAGCAGTCCCCGACAGAGTAGCAATCAGCCCCAGCATTTT.